The next 14 T cell receptor beta chains were all read from a single sample in a study of cytomegalovirus exposure and HLA in healthy donors. The table came from immunoSEQ multiplex PCR; TCRdb's copy has only in-frame clones and leaves some out. The profile shows about 140,000 clones, about nine tenths of them singletons. Sequenced sample: PBMCs. These receptors originate from a man in his late teens or twenties in good health and CMV-seropositive.

The chain uses TRBV5-8 and TRBJ1-6; maybe TRBD1 (6 bases). CDR1 and CDR2 from the germline V gene are SGHTS and YDEGEE. The CDR3 extends over 17 amino acids. V lost 0 bases and J lost 2, with 12 bases in between. CDR3 loop: CASSLDRRQAYNSPLHF. In DNA, the CDR3 is TGTGCCAGCAGCTTGGACCGAAGACAGGCCTATAATTCACCCCTCCACTTT.

CDR3 loop: CASSWQGRPYEQYF. Written as DNA, the CDR3 is TGTGCCAGCAGTTGGCAGGGGCGCCCCTACGAGCAGTACTTC. This rearrangement joins TRBV27 to TRBJ2-7; TRBD1 is a possible D gene (6 bases). CDR1 MNHEY and CDR2 SMNVEV come from the germline V gene (reference sequence). This CDR3 contains 14 residues. Trimming took off 4 bases at V and 2 bases at J, with 12 bases between the two ends.

The chain is built from TRBV5-1 and TRBJ1-1; D is undetermined. This CDR3 has 14 amino acids. Germline loops: CDR1 SGHRS, CDR2 YFSETQ. Trimming shortened V by 1 base and J by 3 bases, and 10 bases separated the two germline ends. CDR3 loop: CASSLRGIDTEAFF. In DNA, the CDR3 is TGCGCCAGCAGCTTGCGAGGGATCGACACTGAAGCTTTCTTT.

The chain links TRBV5-1 to TRBJ1-1; 10 bases are shared with TRBD1. The J segment lost 0 bases and the V segment lost 0 bases, leaving 5 bases of the junction unmatched. CDR3 length equals 17 residues. Germline CDR1 is SGHRS and CDR2 is YFSETQ. The DNA for the CDR3 is TGCGCCAGCAGCTTGGTAGGGACAGGGGACTTGAACACTGAAGCTTTCTTT. Translating gives CASSLVGTGDLNTEAFF.

The gene calls are TRBV27 and TRBJ2-3, with 8 bases identical to TRBD2. CDR1 is MNHEY and CDR2 is SMNVEV in the germline V gene (reference sequence). The trim removed 2 bases at V and 0 bases at J, leaving 7 bases unmatched. The CDR3 consists of 17 residues. CDR3 bases: TGTGCCAGCAGTTTACTCGGACTAGCCCCCAGCACAGATACGCAGTATTTT. Its protein product is CASSLLGLAPSTDTQYF.

The chain has TRBV29-1 and TRBJ2-1; 7 nucleotides match TRBD1. The CDR3 runs to 15 residues. V trimming: 2 bases; J trimming: 11 bases; junction bases outside the gene matches: 15. The V gene's germline CDR1 is SQVTM and CDR2 ANQGSEA. CDR3 DNA sequence: TGCAGCGTTGAAACTTCGACAGGGACAAGTTTAAAGCAGTTCTTC. It codes for CSVETSTGTSLKQFF.

The chain combines TRBV25-1 with TRBJ2-7; D is unresolved. The CDR3 is 13 residues long. Trimming removed 1 base at V and 1 base at J, with 5 bases between. Germline assignment: CDR1 MGHDK and CDR2 SYGVNS. The CDR3 DNA reads TGTGCCAGCAGTGAATTCACATCCTACGAGCAGTACTTC. It is translated as CASSEFTSYEQYF.

The chain has TRBV10-3 and TRBJ2-1; 9 nucleotides agree with TRBD2. Germline CDR1 reads ENHRY; CDR2 reads SYGVKD. With 4 bases clipped from V and 2 bases from J, the junction kept 3 bases outside the gene matches. The CDR3 covers 15 residues. In DNA, the CDR3 is TGTGCCATCAGTGTGGTAGCGGGAGCCTACAATGAGCAGTTCTTC. It is translated as CAISVVAGAYNEQFF.

The chain carries TRBV2 and TRBJ1-2; D is unclear. Trimming took off 7 bases at V and 0 bases at J, with 6 bases between the two ends. Germline loops: CDR1 SNHLY, CDR2 FYNNEI. The CDR3 has 12 amino acids. The CDR3 reads CASTISNYGYTF. DNA for the CDR3: TGTGCCAGCACCATTTCTAACTATGGCTACACCTTC.

The table lists this clone with a few counts. The V and J genes are TRBV19 and TRBJ2-5, with 8 bases that match TRBD1. The CDR3 has 14 residues. Germline CDR1 LNHDA, CDR2 SQIVND (reference sequence). Trimming removed 5 bases from V and 2 bases from J; junction bases left unmatched: 4. The CDR3 DNA reads TGTGCCAGTAGTTGGCAGGGGGCACAAGAGACCCAGTACTTC. Its translation is CASSWQGAQETQYF.

The CDR3 loop reads CASSIGGTRRTDTQYF. CDR3 DNA sequence: TGTGCCAGTAGTATAGGGGGGACTAGAAGGACAGATACGCAGTATTTT. V usage is TRBV19 and J usage is TRBJ2-3; 8 positions agree with TRBD2. The V gene's germline CDR1 is LNHDA and CDR2 SQIVND (reference sequence). The CDR3 covers 16 residues. V dropped 1 base and J dropped 3; count of bases not matched to a gene: 6.

The rearrangement joins TRBV6-5 to TRBJ2-3; maybe TRBD1 (6 bases). V shed 7 bases and J shed 0 bases, with 11 bases lying between them. The CDR3 is 14 amino acids. Germline V gene lookup returns CDR1 MNHEY and CDR2 SVGAGI. The CDR3 DNA reads TGTGCCAGCAAAAAGACAGGTAGCACAGATACGCAGTATTTT. Residues: CASKKTGSTDTQYF.

V usage is TRBV10-3 and J usage is TRBJ1-5, with a possible D match to TRBD1 (5 bases). V was pared by 10 bases and J by 0 bases, with 10 bases between. CDR1 and CDR2 from the germline V gene are ENHRY and SYGVKD. The CDR3 loop spans 13 amino acids. The chain's CDR3 is CATWQGSNQPQHF. In nucleotides, the CDR3 is TGTGCCACCTGGCAGGGTAGCAATCAGCCCCAGCATTTT.

The J gene is TRBJ2-1, the V gene TRBV27; D remains ambiguous. The CDR3 is 11 amino acids. Germline CDR1 is MNHEY and CDR2 is SMNVEV (reference sequence). The germline V and J ends were trimmed by 5 bases and 7 bases, with 6 bases remaining between them. The CDR3 DNA reads as TGTGCCAGCAGTATCCGGAATGAGCAGTTCTTC. This translates into CASSIRNEQFF.